What follows are 24 T cell receptor beta chains derived from one specimen sequenced in a study of shared clonotypes between healthy human individuals. The assay was immunoSEQ multiplex PCR, and TCRdb's table has in-frame clones only and misses some. The data contain around 1 million clones, approximately 80% of them singletons. Sequencing input: memory CD4+ T cells sorted from blood. Subset in this sample: CD45RA-negative fraction. These receptors all come from a man aged 18 to 30 in good health.

Ten or more counts support this clone. The rearrangement joins TRBV13 to TRBJ2-3, with TRBD1 as a possible D gene (7 bases). This CDR3 has 17 residues. The germline V and J ends were trimmed by 5 bases and 4 bases, with 22 bases remaining between them. Germline loops: CDR1 PRHDT, CDR2 FYEKMQ (reference sequence). The CDR3 bases are TGTGCCAGCAGCCCCAGATGGGGGGACAGAGGCGCAGATACGCAGTATTTT. As protein: CASSPRWGDRGADTQYF.

The chain carries TRBV2 and TRBJ1-2, with D possibly being TRBD1 (5 bases). There are 14 residues in the CDR3. Germline CDR1 SNHLY, CDR2 FYNNEI. V dropped 1 base and J dropped 5 bases, with 11 bases sitting between them. The CDR3, as DNA: TGTGCCAGCAGTGAAGGGGGCGCGGTATATGGCTACACCTTC. Its translation is CASSEGGAVYGYTF.

For the CDR3, the DNA is TGTGCCAGCAGCTATAGCCGGGGCACAGATACGCAGTATTTT. This gives the protein CASSYSRGTDTQYF. This rearrangement joins TRBV7-2 to TRBJ2-3; D is ambiguous. Germline CDR1 and CDR2: SGHTA and FQGNSA. This CDR3 is built from 14 residues. Trimming stripped 4 bases from V and 1 base from J, with 9 bases between.

This clone was seen a few times. J is TRBJ1-3 and V is TRBV25-1; D unclear. CDR3 length equals 13 residues. Per germline, CDR1 MGHDK and CDR2 SYGVNS. The germline V and J ends were trimmed by 10 bases and 4 bases, with 14 bases remaining between them. CDR3 in DNA: TGTGCCACCAGGTTAGGTTCCGGAAACACCATATATTTT. Translating gives CATRLGSGNTIYF.

About this clone itself: Other DNA sequences from this sample encode an identical CDR3 as well. This CDR3 is CAISESGGTNEKLFF. Here the CDR3 DNA reads TGTGCCATCAGTGAATCCGGAGGTACGAATGAAAAACTGTTTTTT. The chain recombines TRBV10-3 with TRBJ1-4, with D unresolved. There are 15 residues in the CDR3. The germline V gene encodes CDR1 ENHRY and CDR2 SYGVKD. Between the trimmed V and J ends, which lost 3 bases and 5 bases, there was a span of 13 bases.

The gene calls are TRBV6-5 and TRBJ1-6; D uncertain. Trimming left V 6 bases short and J 9 bases short, with 18 bases between. This CDR3 is built from 15 residues. Germline loops: CDR1 MNHEY, CDR2 SVGAGI. The CDR3 loop is CASRSRGGLGSPLHF. DNA for the CDR3: TGTGCCAGCAGAAGCCGGGGTGGTTTGGGTTCACCCCTCCACTTT.

This chain links TRBV19 with TRBJ2-2, with TRBD1 matching over 7 bases. The ends lost 5 bases at V and 9 bases at J; junction bases unmatched: 6. Germline CDR1 is LNHDA and CDR2 is SQIVND (reference sequence). This CDR3 spans 13 amino acids. In DNA form, the CDR3 reads TGTGCCAGTAGTCCCCAGGGGGACCGGGAGCTGTTTTTT. This gives the protein CASSPQGDRELFF.

Ten or more counts support this clone. This rearrangement joins TRBV25-1 to TRBJ1-5, with D unresolved. Germline loops: CDR1 MGHDK, CDR2 SYGVNS. Trimming took 4 bases from V and 3 from J, leaving 7 bases between them. The CDR3 sequence is 13 residues long. CDR3: CASSAGINQPQHF. Written as DNA, the CDR3 is TGTGCCAGCAGTGCGGGGATCAATCAGCCCCAGCATTTT.

Only a few counts were recorded for this clone. This chain uses TRBV18 with TRBJ1-5; possible D gene TRBD1, 5 bases. The germline V gene has CDR1 KGHSH and CDR2 LQKENI. The length of the CDR3 is 16 residues. The V and J ends lost 3 bases and 5 bases respectively, with 17 bases between them. The CDR3 sequence is CASSPRTRGSDQPQHF. Here the CDR3 DNA reads TGTGCCAGCTCACCCCGAACCCGGGGCTCTGATCAGCCCCAGCATTTT.

The sample holds a few counts of this clone. Other DNA sequences from this sample encode an identical CDR3 as well. This sequence joins TRBV2 and TRBJ2-1; 7 nucleotides line up with TRBD1. CDR1 SNHLY and CDR2 FYNNEI come from the germline V gene. This CDR3 region has 15 residues. V was clipped by 6 bases and J by 0 bases; unmatched bases: 5. CDR3 residues: CASSEDRSSYNEQFF. The CDR3 nucleotides are TGTGCCAGCAGCGAGGACAGGAGCTCCTACAATGAGCAGTTCTTC.

This sequence joins TRBV6-6 and TRBJ1-5; 10 bases fit TRBD1. In germline, CDR1 is MNHNY, CDR2 SVGAGI (reference sequence). The CDR3 runs to 16 residues. V lost 6 bases and J lost 3; bases outside the gene matches: 8. This chain's CDR3 is CASSKSGTGVNQPQHF. For the CDR3, the DNA is TGTGCCAGCAGCAAGTCCGGGACAGGGGTCAATCAGCCCCAGCATTTT.

V gene TRBV7-2 combines with J gene TRBJ2-1, with D hard to call. Trimming took 1 base from V and 2 from J, leaving 12 bases between them. Germline assignment: CDR1 SGHTA and CDR2 FQGNSA. This CDR3 spans 16 amino acids. This CDR3 is CASSLEGSGAYNEQFF. In DNA form, the CDR3 reads TGTGCCAGCAGCTTAGAAGGCAGTGGGGCCTACAATGAGCAGTTCTTC. The variable domain in full, with the rest retrieved from reference TRBV7-2 and TRBJ2-1, is GAGVSQSPSNKVTEKGKDVELRCDPISGHTALYWYRQSLGQGLEFLIYFQGNSAPDKSGLPSDRFSAERTGGSVSTLTIQRTQQEDSAVYLCASSLEGSGAYNEQFFGPGTRLTVL.

Here the CDR3 DNA reads TGTGCCAGTAGGACAGGGAGGGGTGGCTACACCTTC. Its protein is CASRTGRGGYTF. The rearrangement links TRBV19 to TRBJ1-2; 7 bases are a match to TRBD1. Germline trimming cut 6 bases from V and 7 bases from J; bases unmatched to any gene: 5. Looked up from germline, CDR1 is LNHDA and CDR2 is SQIVND (reference sequence). The CDR3 is 12 amino acids.

The chain uses TRBV19 and TRBJ2-5, with D perhaps TRBD2 (5 bases). Germline V CDR1 and CDR2: LNHDA, SQIVND (reference sequence). The CDR3 runs 14 residues. The V end was cut by 2 bases, the J end by 4 bases, with 11 bases between. The CDR3 here is CASSISPSPETQYF. CDR3 bases: TGTGCCAGTAGTATAAGTCCTAGCCCAGAGACCCAGTACTTC. Variable domain in full (rest from reference TRBV19 and TRBJ2-5): DGGITQSPKYLFRKEGQNVTLSCEQNLNHDAMYWYRQDPGQGLRLIYYSQIVNDFQKGDIAEGYSVSREKKESFPLTVTSAQKNPTAFYLCASSISPSPETQYFGPGTRLLVL.

The chain carries TRBV6-1 and TRBJ2-2, with 9 bases lining up with TRBD1. The length of the CDR3 is 15 residues. Unmatched junction bases numbered 6, after V lost 5 bases and J lost 5 bases. Germline CDR1 MNHNS, CDR2 SASEGT. In DNA, the CDR3 is TGTGCCAGCAGTCAGGACAGGGGAAGAACCGGGGAGCTGTTTTTT. Residues: CASSQDRGRTGELFF.

The rearrangement links TRBV30 to TRBJ1-6, with D perhaps matching TRBD1 (5 bases). CDR3 size: 13 residues. Germline values: CDR1 GTSNPN, CDR2 SVGIG (reference sequence). V lost 5 bases and J 8 bases, leaving 13 bases between the germline ends. The CDR3 DNA sequence: TGTGCCTGGGGGGGATATCGGGATTCACCCCTCCACTTT. It translates to CAWGGYRDSPLHF. Combining the CDR3 with reference TRBV30 and TRBJ1-6 gives the whole variable domain SQTIHQWPATLVQPVGSPLSLECTVEGTSNPNLYWYRQAAGRGLQLLFYSVGIGQISSEVPQNLSASRPQDRQFILSSKKLLLSDSGFYLCAWGGYRDSPLHFGNGTRLTVT.

This clone was seen more than once but under ten times. This specimen includes other DNA sequences encoding the same CDR3. This rearrangement joins TRBV5-1 to TRBJ1-1; the D is unclear. The CDR3 runs to 13 residues. Germline V gives CDR1 SGHRS, CDR2 YFSETQ. Trimming cost V 0 bases and J 4 bases, with 7 bases left between them. CDR3 bases: TGCGCCAGCAGCTTGGGGGGAACCACTGAAGCTTTCTTT. Protein product: CASSLGGTTEAFF.

The chain couples TRBV19 to TRBJ2-5; D unclear. Looked up from germline, CDR1 is LNHDA and CDR2 is SQIVND (reference sequence). The CDR3 extends over 14 amino acids. The V end lost 3 bases, the J end lost 0 bases, and 8 bases lay between the germline ends. This CDR3 reads CASSILGYQETQYF. DNA for the CDR3: TGTGCCAGTAGTATTCTGGGGTACCAAGAGACCCAGTACTTC.

This clone appeared a single time. The chain has TRBV11-3 and TRBJ1-2; TRBD1 might be the D (6 bases). The germline V and J ends were trimmed by 1 base and 1 base, with 13 bases remaining between them. The CDR3 has 16 amino acids. Germline CDR1 and CDR2: SGHNT and YENEEA. CDR3 sequence: CASSLALGGLNYGYTF. The DNA for the CDR3 is TGTGCCAGCAGCTTAGCCCTCGGGGGGCTTAACTATGGCTACACCTTC.

The gene calls are TRBV18 and TRBJ2-5, with D possibly matching TRBD1 (5 bases). CDR1 is KGHSH and CDR2 is LQKENI in the germline V gene. There are 17 residues in the CDR3. Trimming took off 4 bases at V and 6 bases at J, with 24 bases between the two ends. The CDR3 region has the DNA TGTGCCAGCTCACTCATCGTAGGGCAGGGAATCGGAAAGACCCAGTACTTC. Protein product: CASSLIVGQGIGKTQYF.

The chain is built from TRBV5-6 and TRBJ2-2; the match to TRBD1 covers 11 bases. CDR1 and CDR2 (germline): SGHDT, YYEEEE. The CDR3 covers 15 residues. The V gene end was trimmed by 3 bases and the J gene end by 7 bases; junction bases not matched to a gene: 5. As DNA, the CDR3 is TGTGCCAGCAGCTCGGACAGGGGGCTGGGCGGGGAGCTGTTTTTT. Amino acid sequence: CASSSDRGLGGELFF. Complete variable domain (other parts from reference TRBV5-6 and TRBJ2-2): DAGVTQSPTHLIKTRGQQVTLRCSPKSGHDTVSWYQQALGQGPQFIFQYYEEEERQRGNFPDRFSGHQFPNYSSELNVNALLLGDSALYLCASSSDRGLGGELFFGEGSRLTVL.

The chain joins TRBV5-1 to TRBJ2-7; 8 bases map to TRBD2. The CDR3 is 15 amino acids. The trim removed 1 base at V and 0 bases at J, leaving 3 bases unmatched. Looked up from germline, CDR1 is SGHRS and CDR2 is YFSETQ. The CDR3 protein is CASSLMSGGSYEQYF. As DNA, the CDR3 is TGCGCCAGCAGCTTGATGAGCGGGGGCTCCTACGAGCAGTACTTC.

V gene TRBV9 combines with J gene TRBJ2-3, with D possibly being TRBD2 (7 bases). V shed 0 bases and J shed 2 bases, with 10 bases lying between them. There are 15 residues in the CDR3. Germline lookup yields CDR1 SGDLS and CDR2 YYNGEE. CDR3 sequence: CASSVAGGPTDTQYF. In DNA, the CDR3 is TGTGCCAGCAGCGTAGCGGGGGGCCCCACAGATACGCAGTATTTT.

Here the CDR3 DNA reads TGTGCCAGCAGCTTTAAAGAGGGTAGCGGTCTTTCCTACAATGAGCAGTTCTTC. This encodes CASSFKEGSGLSYNEQFF. The V and J genes are TRBV11-2 and TRBJ2-1; D is possibly TRBD2 (6 bases). Germline CDR1 and CDR2: SGHAT and FQNNGV. Trimming removed 3 bases from V and 1 base from J, with 19 bases in between. This CDR3 is 18 amino acids long. Complete variable domain (other parts from reference TRBV11-2 and TRBJ2-1): EAGVAQSPRYKIIEKRQSVAFWCNPISGHATLYWYQQILGQGPKLLIQFQNNGVVDDSQLPKDRFSAERLKGVDSTLKIQPAKLEDSAVYLCASSFKEGSGLSYNEQFFGPGTRLTVL.